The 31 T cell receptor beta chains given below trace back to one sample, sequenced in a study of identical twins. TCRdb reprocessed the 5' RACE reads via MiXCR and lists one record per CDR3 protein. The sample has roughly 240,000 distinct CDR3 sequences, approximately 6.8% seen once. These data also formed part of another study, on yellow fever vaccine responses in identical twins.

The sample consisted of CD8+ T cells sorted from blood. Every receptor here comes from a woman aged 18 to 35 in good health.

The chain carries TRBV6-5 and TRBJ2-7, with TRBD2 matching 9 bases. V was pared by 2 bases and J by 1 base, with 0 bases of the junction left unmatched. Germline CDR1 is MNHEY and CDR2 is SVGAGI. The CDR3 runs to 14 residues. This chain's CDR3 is CASSYAGGSYEQYF. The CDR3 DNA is TGTGCCAGCAGTTACGCGGGAGGGTCCTACGAGCAGTACTTC.

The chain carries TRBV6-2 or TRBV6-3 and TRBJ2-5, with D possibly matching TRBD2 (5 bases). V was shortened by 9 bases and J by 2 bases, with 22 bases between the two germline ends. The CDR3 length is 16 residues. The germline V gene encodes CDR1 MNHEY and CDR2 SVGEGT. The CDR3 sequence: CASSLGITSLQETQYF. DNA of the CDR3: TGTGCCAGTTCGCTCGGGATCACCAGCCTGCAAGAGACCCAGTACTTC.

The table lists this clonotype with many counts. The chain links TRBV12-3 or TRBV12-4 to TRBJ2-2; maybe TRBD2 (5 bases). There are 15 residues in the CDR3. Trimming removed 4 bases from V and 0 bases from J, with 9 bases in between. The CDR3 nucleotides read TGTGCCAGCAGTTGGAGGAACTCGAACACCGGGGAGCTGTTTTTT. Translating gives CASSWRNSNTGELFF.

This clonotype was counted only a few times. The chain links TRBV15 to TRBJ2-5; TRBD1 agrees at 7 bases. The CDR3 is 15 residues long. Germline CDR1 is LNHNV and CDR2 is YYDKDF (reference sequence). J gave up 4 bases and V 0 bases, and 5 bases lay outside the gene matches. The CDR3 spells CATSRDRGGSETQYF. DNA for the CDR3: TGTGCCACCAGCAGAGATCGAGGGGGCTCAGAGACCCAGTACTTC. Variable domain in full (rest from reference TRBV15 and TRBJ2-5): DAMVIQNPRYQVTQFGKPVTLSCSQTLNHNVMYWYQQKSSQAPKLLFHYYDKDFNNEADTPDNFQSRRPNTSFCFLDIRSPGLGDTAMYLCATSRDRGGSETQYFGPGTRLLVL.

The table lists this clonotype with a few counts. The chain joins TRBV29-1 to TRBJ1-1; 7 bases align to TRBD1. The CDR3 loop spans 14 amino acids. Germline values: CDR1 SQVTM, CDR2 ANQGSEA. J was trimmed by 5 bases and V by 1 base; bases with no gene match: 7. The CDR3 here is CSVEGTGAPTEAFF. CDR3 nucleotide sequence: TGCAGCGTTGAAGGAACAGGGGCTCCTACTGAAGCTTTCTTT.

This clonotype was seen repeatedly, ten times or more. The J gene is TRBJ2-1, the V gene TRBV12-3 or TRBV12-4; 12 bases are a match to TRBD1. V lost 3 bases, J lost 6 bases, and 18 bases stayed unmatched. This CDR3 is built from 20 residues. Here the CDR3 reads CASSFRFWDRGLKDSNEQFF. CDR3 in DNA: TGTGCCAGCAGTTTCCGTTTCTGGGACAGGGGGCTCAAGGACTCCAATGAGCAGTTCTTC.

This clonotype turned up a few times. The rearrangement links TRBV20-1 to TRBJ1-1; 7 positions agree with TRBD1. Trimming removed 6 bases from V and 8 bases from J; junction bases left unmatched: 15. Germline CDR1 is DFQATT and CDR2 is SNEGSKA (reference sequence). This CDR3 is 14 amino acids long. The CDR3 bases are TGCAGTGCCAACCCACCGACAGGGTTTTGGGAAGCTTTCTTT. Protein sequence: CSANPPTGFWEAFF.

CDR3 region: CASSHLRASGNEQFF. Here the CDR3 DNA reads TGTGCCAGCAGCCACCTCCGGGCTAGCGGCAATGAGCAGTTCTTC. The V call is TRBV3-1, the J call TRBJ2-1, with 7 nucleotides matching TRBD2. Germline CDR1 is LGHDT and CDR2 is YNNKEL (reference sequence). The CDR3 has 15 amino acids. The junction had 8 bases not matched to a gene; V was cut back by 3 bases and J by 6 bases.

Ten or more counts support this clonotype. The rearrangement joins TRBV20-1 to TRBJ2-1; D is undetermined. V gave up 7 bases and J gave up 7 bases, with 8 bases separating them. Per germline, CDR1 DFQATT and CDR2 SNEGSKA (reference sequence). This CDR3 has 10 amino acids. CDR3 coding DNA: TGCAGTGAGAGACGAAATGAGCAGTTCTTC. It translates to CSERRNEQFF.

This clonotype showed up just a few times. The CDR3 coding sequence is TGTGCCAGCAGCGATAGCGCAGTAGCGGGGGGCCGACGCACAGATACGCAGTATTTT. Protein: CASSDSAVAGGRRTDTQYF. The V call is TRBV11-1, the J call TRBJ2-3; 10 bases map to TRBD2. Per germline, CDR1 SGHAT and CDR2 FQDESV (reference sequence). CDR3 length: 19 amino acids. The V and J ends lost 5 bases and 1 base, in that order; junction bases with no gene match: 15.

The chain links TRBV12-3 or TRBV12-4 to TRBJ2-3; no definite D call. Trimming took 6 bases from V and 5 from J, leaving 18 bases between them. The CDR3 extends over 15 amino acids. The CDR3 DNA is TGTGCCAGCAGCTCCGTTTCGGACCCAGGAGATACGCAGTATTTT. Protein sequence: CASSSVSDPGDTQYF.

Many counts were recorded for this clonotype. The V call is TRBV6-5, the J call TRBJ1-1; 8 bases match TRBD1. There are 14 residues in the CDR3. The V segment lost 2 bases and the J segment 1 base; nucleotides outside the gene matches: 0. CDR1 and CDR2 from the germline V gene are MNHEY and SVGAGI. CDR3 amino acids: CASSYTGGNTEAFF. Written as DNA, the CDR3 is TGTGCCAGCAGTTACACAGGGGGGAACACTGAAGCTTTCTTT.

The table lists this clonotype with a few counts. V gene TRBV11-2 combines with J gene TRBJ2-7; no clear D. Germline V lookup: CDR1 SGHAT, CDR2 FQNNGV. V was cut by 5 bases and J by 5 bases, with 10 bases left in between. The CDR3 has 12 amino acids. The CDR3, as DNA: TGTGCCAGCAGCCTGGCCAACAACGAGCAGTACGTC. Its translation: CASSLANNEQYV.

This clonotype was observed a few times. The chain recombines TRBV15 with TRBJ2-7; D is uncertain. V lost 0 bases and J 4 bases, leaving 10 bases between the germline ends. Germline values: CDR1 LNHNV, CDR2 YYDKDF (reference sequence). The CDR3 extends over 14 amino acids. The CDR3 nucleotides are TGTGCCACCAGCAGAGATCCCCAGATTTACGAGCAGTACTTC. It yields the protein CATSRDPQIYEQYF.

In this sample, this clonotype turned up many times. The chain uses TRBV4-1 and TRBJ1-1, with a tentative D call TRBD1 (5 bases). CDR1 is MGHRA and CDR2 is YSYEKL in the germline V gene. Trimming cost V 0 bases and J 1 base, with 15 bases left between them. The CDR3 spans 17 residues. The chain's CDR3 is CASSQDRAGPANTEAFF. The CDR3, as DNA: TGCGCCAGCAGCCAAGATCGAGCAGGGCCAGCGAACACTGAAGCTTTCTTT.

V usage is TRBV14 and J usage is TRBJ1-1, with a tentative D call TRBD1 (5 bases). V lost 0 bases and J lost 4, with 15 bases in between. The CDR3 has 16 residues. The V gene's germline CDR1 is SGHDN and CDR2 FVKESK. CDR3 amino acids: CASSQEGRGVATEAFF. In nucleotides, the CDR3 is TGTGCCAGCAGCCAAGAGGGGCGCGGTGTAGCCACTGAAGCTTTCTTT.

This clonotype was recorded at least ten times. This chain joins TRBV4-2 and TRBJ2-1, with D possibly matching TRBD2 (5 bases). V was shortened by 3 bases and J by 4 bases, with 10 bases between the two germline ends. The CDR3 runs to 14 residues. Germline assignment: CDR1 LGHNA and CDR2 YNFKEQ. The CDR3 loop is CASSQISAYNEQFF. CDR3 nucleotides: TGTGCCAGCAGCCAGATTAGCGCATACAATGAGCAGTTCTTC.

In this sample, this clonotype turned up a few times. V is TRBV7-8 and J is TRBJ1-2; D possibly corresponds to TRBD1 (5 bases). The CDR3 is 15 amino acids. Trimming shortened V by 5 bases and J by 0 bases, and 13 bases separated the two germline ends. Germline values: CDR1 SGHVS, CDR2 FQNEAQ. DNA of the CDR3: TGTGCCAGCAGCGGCTACAGGCTTACTAACTATGGCTACACCTTC. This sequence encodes CASSGYRLTNYGYTF. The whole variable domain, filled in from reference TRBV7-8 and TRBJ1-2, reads GAGVSQSPRYKVAKRGQDVALRCDPISGHVSLFWYQQALGQGPEFLTYFQNEAQLDKSGLPSDRFFAERPEGSVSTLKIQRTQQEDSAVYLCASSGYRLTNYGYTFGSGTRLTVV.

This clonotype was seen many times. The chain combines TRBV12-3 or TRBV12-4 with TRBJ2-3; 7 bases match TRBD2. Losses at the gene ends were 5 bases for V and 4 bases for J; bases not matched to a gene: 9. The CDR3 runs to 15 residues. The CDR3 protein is CASSPRDGGADTQYF. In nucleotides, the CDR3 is TGTGCCAGCAGTCCCAGGGATGGGGGGGCAGATACGCAGTATTTT.

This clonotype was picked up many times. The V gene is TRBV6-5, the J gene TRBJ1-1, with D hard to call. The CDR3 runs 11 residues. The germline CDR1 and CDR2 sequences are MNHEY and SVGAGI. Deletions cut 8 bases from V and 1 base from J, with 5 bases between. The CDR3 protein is CASVGNTEAFF. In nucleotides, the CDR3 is TGTGCCAGCGTAGGGAACACTGAAGCTTTCTTT.

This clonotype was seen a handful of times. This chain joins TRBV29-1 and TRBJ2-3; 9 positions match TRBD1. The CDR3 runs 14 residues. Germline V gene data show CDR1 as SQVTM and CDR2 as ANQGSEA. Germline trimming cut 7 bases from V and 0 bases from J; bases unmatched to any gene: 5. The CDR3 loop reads CSGFGTGSTDTQYF. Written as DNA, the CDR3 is TGCAGCGGATTCGGGACAGGGAGCACAGATACGCAGTATTTT.

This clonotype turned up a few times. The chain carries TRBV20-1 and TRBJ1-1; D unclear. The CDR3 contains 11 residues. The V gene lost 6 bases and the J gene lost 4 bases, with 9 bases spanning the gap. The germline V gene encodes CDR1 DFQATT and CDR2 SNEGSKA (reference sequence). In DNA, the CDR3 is TGCAGTGCGCAAGAGGGCACTGAAGCTTTCTTT. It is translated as CSAQEGTEAFF.

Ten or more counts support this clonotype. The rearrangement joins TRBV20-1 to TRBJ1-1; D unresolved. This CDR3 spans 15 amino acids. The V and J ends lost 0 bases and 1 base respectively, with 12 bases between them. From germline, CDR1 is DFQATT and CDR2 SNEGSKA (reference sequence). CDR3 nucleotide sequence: TGCAGTGCTAGAGATTTGTACTTACCGAACACTGAAGCTTTCTTT. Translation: CSARDLYLPNTEAFF.

The CDR3 loop reads CASSSSDRLKEWGYTF. In nucleotides, the CDR3 is TGTGCCAGCAGCTCTTCGGACAGGCTAAAGGAATGGGGCTACACCTTC. The chain joins TRBV7-6 to TRBJ1-2, with 7 bases matching TRBD1. CDR1 and CDR2 from the germline V gene are SGHVS and FNYEAQ. This CDR3 spans 16 amino acids. V gave up 4 bases and J gave up 8 bases; unmatched junction bases: 16.

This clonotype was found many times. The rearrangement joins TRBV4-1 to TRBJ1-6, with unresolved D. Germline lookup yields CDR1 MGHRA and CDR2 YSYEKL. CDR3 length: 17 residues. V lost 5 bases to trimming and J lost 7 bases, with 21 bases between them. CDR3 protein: CASSGDGREGSNSPLHF. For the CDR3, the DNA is TGCGCCAGCAGCGGAGATGGGAGGGAAGGTTCAAATTCACCCCTCCACTTT.

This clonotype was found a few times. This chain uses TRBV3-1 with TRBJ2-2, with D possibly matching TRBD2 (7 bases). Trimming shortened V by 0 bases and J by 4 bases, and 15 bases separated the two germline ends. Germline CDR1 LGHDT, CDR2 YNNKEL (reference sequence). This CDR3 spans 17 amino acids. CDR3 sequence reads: CASSQESAGAGTGELFF. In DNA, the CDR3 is TGTGCCAGCAGCCAAGAGAGTGCGGGGGCGGGCACCGGGGAGCTGTTTTTT.

CDR3 residues: CASSLNLGGSDTQYF. In nucleotides, the CDR3 is TGTGCCAGCAGTTTAAACCTCGGCGGGAGTGATACCCAGTACTTC. The rearrangement links TRBV27 to TRBJ2-5, with 7 bases identical to TRBD2. The CDR3 runs to 15 residues. With V trimmed by 2 bases and J by 8 bases, 11 bases remained unmatched. The V gene's germline CDR1 is MNHEY and CDR2 SMNVEV (reference sequence).

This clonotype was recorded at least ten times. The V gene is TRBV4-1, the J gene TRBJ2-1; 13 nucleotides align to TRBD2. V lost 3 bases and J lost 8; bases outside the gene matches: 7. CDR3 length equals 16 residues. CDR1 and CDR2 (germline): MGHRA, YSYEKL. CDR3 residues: CASSHWTSGSWDEQFF. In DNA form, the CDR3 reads TGCGCCAGCAGCCACTGGACTAGCGGGAGCTGGGATGAGCAGTTCTTC.

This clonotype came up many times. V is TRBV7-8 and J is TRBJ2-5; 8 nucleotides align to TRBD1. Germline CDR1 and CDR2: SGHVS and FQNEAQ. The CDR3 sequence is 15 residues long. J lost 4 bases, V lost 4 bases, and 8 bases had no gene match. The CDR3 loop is CASSSTGQGRETQYF. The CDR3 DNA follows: TGTGCCAGCAGCTCTACTGGACAGGGTAGAGAGACCCAGTACTTC.

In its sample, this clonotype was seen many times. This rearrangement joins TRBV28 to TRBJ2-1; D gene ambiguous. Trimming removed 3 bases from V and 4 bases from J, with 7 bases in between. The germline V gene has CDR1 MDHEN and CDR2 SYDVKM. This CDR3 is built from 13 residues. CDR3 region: CASSFFDYNEQFF. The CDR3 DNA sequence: TGTGCCAGCAGTTTTTTCGATTACAATGAGCAGTTCTTC.

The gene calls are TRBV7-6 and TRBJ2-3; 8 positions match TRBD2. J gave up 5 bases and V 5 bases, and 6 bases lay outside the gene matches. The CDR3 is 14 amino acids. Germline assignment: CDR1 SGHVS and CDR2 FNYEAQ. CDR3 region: CASSLREAKDTQYF. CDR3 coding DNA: TGTGCCAGCAGCCTGCGGGAGGCTAAAGATACGCAGTATTTT.